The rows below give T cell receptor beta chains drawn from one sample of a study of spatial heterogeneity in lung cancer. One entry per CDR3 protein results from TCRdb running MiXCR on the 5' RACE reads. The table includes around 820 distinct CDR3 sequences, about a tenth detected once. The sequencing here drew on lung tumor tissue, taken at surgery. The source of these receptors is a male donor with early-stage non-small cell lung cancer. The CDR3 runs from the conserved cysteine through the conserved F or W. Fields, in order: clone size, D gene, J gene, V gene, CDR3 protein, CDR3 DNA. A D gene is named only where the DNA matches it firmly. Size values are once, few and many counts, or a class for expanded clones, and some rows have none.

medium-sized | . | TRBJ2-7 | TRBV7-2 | CASSFGGASSYEQYF | TGTGCCAGCAGCTTTGGTGGCGCCAGCTCCTACGAGCAGTACTTC
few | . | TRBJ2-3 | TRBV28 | CASSSPGHPTDTQYF | TGTGCCAGCAGTTCCCCGGGACACCCCACAGATACGCAGTATTTT
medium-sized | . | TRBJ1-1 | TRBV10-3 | CAISESQGMNTEAFF | TGTGCCATCAGTGAGTCCCAGGGTATGAACACTGAAGCTTTCTTT
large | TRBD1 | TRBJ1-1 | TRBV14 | CASSQDLRVGRGGPEAFF | TGTGCCAGCAGCCAAGACCTCCGCGTTGGCAGGGGGGGCCCTGAAGCTTTCTTT
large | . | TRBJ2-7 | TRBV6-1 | CASSPAEASGNEQYF | TGTGCCAGCAGTCCCGCGGAGGCTTCAGGGAACGAGCAGTACTTC
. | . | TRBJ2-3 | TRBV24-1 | CATPPHDTQYF | TGTGCCACCCCCCCCCACGATACGCAGTATTTT
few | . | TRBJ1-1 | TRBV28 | CASSLRSTGRTEAFF | TGTGCCAGCAGTCTTCGTTCTACAGGTCGGACTGAAGCTTTCTTT
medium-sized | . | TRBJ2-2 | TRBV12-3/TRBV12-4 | CASSLYGITGELFF | TGTGCCAGCAGTTTGTACGGGATCACCGGGGAGCTGTTTTTT
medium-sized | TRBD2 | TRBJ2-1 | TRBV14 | CASSEFTGLAGNEQFF | TGTGCCAGCAGCGAATTCACGGGACTAGCGGGCAATGAGCAGTTCTTC
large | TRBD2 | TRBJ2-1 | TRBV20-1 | CSARRGAGSSYNEQFF | TGCAGTGCTAGAAGGGGAGCGGGGTCCTCCTACAATGAGCAGTTCTTC
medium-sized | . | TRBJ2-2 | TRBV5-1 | CASSLVRGNTGELFF | TGCGCCAGCAGCTTGGTTAGGGGGAACACCGGGGAGCTGTTTTTT
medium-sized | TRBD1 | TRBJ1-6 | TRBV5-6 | CASSLGQGVKSPLHF | TGTGCCAGCAGCTTGGGTCAGGGGGTAAAGTCACCCCTCCACTTT
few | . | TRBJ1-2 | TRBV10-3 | CAISGIQGPANYGYTF | TGTGCCATCAGTGGGATTCAGGGACCAGCTAACTATGGCTACACCTTC
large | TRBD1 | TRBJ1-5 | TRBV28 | CASSLPGQSNQPQHF | TGTGCCAGCAGTTTACCGGGACAGTCTAATCAGCCCCAGCATTTT
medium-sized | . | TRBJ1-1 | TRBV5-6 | CASQDILNTEAFF | TGTGCCAGCCAGGACATTTTGAACACTGAAGCTTTCTTT
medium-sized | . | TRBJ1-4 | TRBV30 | CAWSVRSDEKLFF | TGTGCCTGGAGTGTACGAAGCGACGAAAAACTGTTTTTT
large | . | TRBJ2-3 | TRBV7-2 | CASSYGSGDTQYF | TGTGCCAGCAGCTATGGGAGCGGAGATACGCAGTATTTT
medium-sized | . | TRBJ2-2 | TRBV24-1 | CATSAAGYTGELFF | TGTGCCACCAGTGCGGCGGGCTACACCGGGGAGCTGTTTTTT
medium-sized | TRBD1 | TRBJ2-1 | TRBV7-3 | CASSIKPGQPDNEQFF | TGTGCCAGCAGCATCAAACCGGGACAGCCTGACAATGAGCAGTTCTTC
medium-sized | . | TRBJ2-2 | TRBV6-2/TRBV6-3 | CASSPPRALVGGELFF | TGTGCCAGCAGTCCCCCGCGGGCTCTCGTTGGCGGGGAGCTGTTTTTT
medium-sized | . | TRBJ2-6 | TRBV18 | CASSPKVSGANVLTF | TGTGCCAGCTCACCTAAAGTTTCTGGGGCCAACGTCCTGACTTTC
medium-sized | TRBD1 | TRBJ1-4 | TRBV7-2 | CASSLTGPTNEKLFF | TGTGCCAGCAGCTTGACAGGGCCAACTAATGAAAAACTGTTTTTT
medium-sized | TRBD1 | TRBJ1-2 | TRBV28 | CASSSDRLGYTF | TGTGCCAGCAGTTCGGACAGGCTTGGCTACACCTTC
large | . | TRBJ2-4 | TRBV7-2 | CASSLGPGGEGIQYF | TGTGCCAGCAGCTTGGGCCCCGGGGGAGAGGGCATTCAGTACTTC
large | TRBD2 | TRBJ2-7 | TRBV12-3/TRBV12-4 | CASSPTSGSIEQYF | TGTGCCAGCAGCCCGACTAGCGGGAGTATAGAGCAGTACTTC
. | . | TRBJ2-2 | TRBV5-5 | CASEGGSVELFF | TGTGCCAGCGAGGGGGGATCCGTGGAGCTGTTTTTT
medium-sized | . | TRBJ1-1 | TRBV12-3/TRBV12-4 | CASSPGARGAEAFF | TGTGCCAGCAGTCCCGGCGCCAGGGGCGCTGAAGCTTTCTTT
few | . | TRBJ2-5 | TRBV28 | CASSPEQETQYF | TGTGCCAGCAGTCCGGAACAAGAGACCCAGTACTTC
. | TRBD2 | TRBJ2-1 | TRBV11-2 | CASSLDGTSDNEQFF | TGTGCCAGCAGCTTAGATGGGACTAGTGACAATGAGCAGTTCTTC
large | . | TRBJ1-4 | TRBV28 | CASSFRDRLLFF | TGTGCCAGCAGTTTTAGAGATCGTTTGCTGTTTTTT
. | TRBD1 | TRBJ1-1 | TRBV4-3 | CQQTGGEGTEAFF | TGCCAACAAACAGGGGGCGAGGGAACTGAAGCTTTCTTT
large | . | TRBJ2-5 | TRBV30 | CAWSVTGGNFLETQYF | TGTGCCTGGAGTGTAACCGGGGGCAATTTCCTCGAGACCCAGTACTTC
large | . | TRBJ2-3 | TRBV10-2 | CASSHDLADTQYF | TGCGCCAGCAGCCACGACCTAGCGGATACGCAGTATTTT
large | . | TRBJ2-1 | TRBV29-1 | CSGVYTEQFF | TGCAGCGGAGTGTACACTGAGCAGTTCTTC
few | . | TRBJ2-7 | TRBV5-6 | CASSLGDPNYEQYF | TGTGCCAGCAGCTTGGGGGATCCCAACTACGAGCAGTACTTC
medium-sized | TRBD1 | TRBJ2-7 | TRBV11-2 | CASSYPTGSSYEQYF | TGTGCCAGCAGCTACCCGACAGGGAGCTCCTACGAGCAGTACTTC
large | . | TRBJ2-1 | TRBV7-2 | CASSPSAPRNEQFF | TGTGCCAGCAGCCCTTCCGCCCCTAGGAATGAGCAGTTCTTC
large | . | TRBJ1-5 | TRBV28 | CASRDINQPQHF | TGTGCCAGCCGGGACATCAATCAGCCCCAGCATTTT
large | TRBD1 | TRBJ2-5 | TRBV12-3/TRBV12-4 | CASSFMTGGETQYF | TGTGCCAGCAGTTTCATGACAGGGGGTGAGACCCAGTACTTC
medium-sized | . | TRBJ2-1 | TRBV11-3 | CASSESPAPAHEQFF | TGTGCCAGCAGCGAAAGCCCCGCCCCGGCCCATGAGCAGTTCTTC
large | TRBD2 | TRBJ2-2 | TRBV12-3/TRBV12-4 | CASSLVGSGAGTGELFF | TGTGCCAGCAGTTTAGTGGGCAGCGGGGCCGGCACCGGGGAGCTGTTTTTT
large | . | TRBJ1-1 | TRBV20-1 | CSARTVNTEAFF | TGCAGTGCTCGGACGGTGAACACTGAAGCTTTCTTT
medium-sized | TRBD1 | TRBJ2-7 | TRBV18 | CASSPRTGEVEQYF | TGTGCCAGCTCACCTCGGACAGGGGAGGTCGAGCAGTACTTC